The clone carrying this T cell receptor (beta chain) was found many times. The CDR3 runs 12 residues. V lost 5 bases and J lost 13, with 17 bases in between. This sample is part of a study of regulatory T cells in long-lasting Graves disease. For TCR beta, libraries came from iRepertoire HTBI primers and Arm-PCR of CDR3 regions. TCRdb itself ran the multiplex PCR reads through MiXCR, one entry per CDR3 protein. In the table there are 400,000 to 450,000 distinct CDR3 sequences, under 15% of which are singletons. The time point was: newly diagnosed GD, antithyroid drugs for less than 3 months. The TCR library used RNA extracted from PBMCs. The same sample was also used in a study of T cells in Graves' hyperthyroidism and ophthalmopathy. That work contributes: Model predictions of ophthalmopathy came a median about six months before onset.

This TCR was recovered from a woman under 40 with Graves disease. The sample consisted of peripheral blood mononuclear cells (PBMCs), taken at new diagnosis, from a patient treated with antithyroid drugs. This sequence joins TRBV12-3 or TRBV12-4 and TRBJ2-5, with D hard to call. The chain's CDR3 is CASSPTSGWGYF. CDR3 coding DNA: TGTGCCAGCAGTCCTACGTCCGGTTGGGGGTACTTC.